The clone carrying this TCR beta chain was seen many times. After 5'RACE with constant-segment primers, TCR alpha and TCR beta cDNA libraries carrying sample barcodes and UMIs were obtained. TCRdb used MiXCR to reprocess the 5' RACE reads, holding one entry per CDR3 protein. Of 250,000 or so distinct CDR3 sequences in the sample, roughly 18% were seen once. Germline V gives CDR1 SGHTA, CDR2 FQGNSA. The V gene lost 1 base and the J gene lost 4 bases, with 8 bases spanning the gap. The CDR3 has 15 amino acids. The data are from a study of T-cell memory formation after mild COVID-19. This sequence originates from a young man who had mild COVID-19 (a few samples of this study predate the infection). Cell type and time point are not known. Sequencing was done on a sample of PBMCs or a T cell subset sorted from them (not recorded which). The chain carries TRBV7-2 and TRBJ2-6; no firm D call. The CDR3 DNA reads TGTGCCAGCAGCTTAGACTTTTCAGGGGCCAACGTCCTGACTTTC. It yields the protein CASSLDFSGANVLTF.